This T cell receptor (beta chain) emerged from a study of glioma-infiltrating T cells after dendritic cell vaccination. Study overall: Samples are from glioblastoma patients in Phase I and II dendritic cell vaccine trials. At biweekly intervals, patients got three intradermal dendritic cell vaccine injections.

Documented time point: after dendritic cell vaccination, including at tumor progression/relapse. Repertoires were generated with immunoSEQ multiplex PCR, while TCRdb's copy carries only in-frame clones and drops some. The sample records fewer than 65,000 clones, 89% being singletons. V was pared by 4 bases and J by 12 bases, with 4 bases of the junction left unmatched. This CDR3 is 11 amino acids long. CDR1 and CDR2 (germline): SNHLY, FYNNEI. The specimen comprised blood, sampled after dendritic cell vaccination. This TCR derives from a human donor with glioblastoma. The chain carries TRBV2 and TRBJ2-7; 9 bases are shared with TRBD1. CDR3: CASSGDRVGYF. The CDR3 region has the DNA TGTGCCAGCAGTGGGGACAGGGTCGGGTACTTC.